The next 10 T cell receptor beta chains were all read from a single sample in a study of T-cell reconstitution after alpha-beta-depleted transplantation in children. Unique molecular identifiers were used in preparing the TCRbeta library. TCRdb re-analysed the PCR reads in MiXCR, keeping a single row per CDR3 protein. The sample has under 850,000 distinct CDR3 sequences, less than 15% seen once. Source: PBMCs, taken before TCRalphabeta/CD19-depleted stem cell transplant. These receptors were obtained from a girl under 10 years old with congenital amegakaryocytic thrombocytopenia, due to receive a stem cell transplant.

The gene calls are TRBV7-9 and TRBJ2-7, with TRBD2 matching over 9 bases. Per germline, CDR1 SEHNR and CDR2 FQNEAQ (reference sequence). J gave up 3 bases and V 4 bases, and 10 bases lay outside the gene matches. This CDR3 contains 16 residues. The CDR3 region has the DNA TGTGCCAGCAGCTCTGACACGGGACTAGCCTACTACGAGCAGTACTTC. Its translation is CASSSDTGLAYYEQYF.

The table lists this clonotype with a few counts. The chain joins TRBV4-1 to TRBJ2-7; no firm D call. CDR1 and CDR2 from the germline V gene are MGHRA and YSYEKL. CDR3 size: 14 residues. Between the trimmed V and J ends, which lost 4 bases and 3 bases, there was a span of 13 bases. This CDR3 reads CASSLTVSGYEQYF. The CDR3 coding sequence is TGCGCCAGCAGCCTTACAGTTTCTGGCTACGAGCAGTACTTC.

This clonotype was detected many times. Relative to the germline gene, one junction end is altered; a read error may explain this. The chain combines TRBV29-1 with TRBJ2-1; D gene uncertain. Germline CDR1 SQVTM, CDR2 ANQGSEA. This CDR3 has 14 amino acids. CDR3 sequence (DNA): TGCAGCGTGGAAGCTAAAGGGACCTACAATGAGCAGTTCTTC. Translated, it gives CSVEAKGTYNEQFF.

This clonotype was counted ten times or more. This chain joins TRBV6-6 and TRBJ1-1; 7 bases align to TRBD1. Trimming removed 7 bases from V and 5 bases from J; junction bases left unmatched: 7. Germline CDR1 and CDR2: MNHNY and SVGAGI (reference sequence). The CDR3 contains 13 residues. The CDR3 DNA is TGTGCCAGCACCCCGACAGGGACTACTGAAGCTTTCTTT. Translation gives CASTPTGTTEAFF.

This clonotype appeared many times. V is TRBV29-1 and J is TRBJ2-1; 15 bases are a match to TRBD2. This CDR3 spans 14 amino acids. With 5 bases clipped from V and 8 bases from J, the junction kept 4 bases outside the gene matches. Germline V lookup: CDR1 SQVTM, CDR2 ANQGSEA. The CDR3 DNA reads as TGCAGCGTTAGGACTAGCGGGAGGGGGTATGAGCAGTTCTTC. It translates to CSVRTSGRGYEQFF.

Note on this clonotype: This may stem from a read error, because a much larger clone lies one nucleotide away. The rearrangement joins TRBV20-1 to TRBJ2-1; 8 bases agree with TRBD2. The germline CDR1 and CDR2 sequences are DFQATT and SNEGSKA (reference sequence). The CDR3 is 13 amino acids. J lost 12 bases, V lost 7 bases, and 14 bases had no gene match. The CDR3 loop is CSVRRGTSYGQFF. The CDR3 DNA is TGCAGTGTCCGGCGCGGGACTAGTTATGGGCAGTTCTTC.

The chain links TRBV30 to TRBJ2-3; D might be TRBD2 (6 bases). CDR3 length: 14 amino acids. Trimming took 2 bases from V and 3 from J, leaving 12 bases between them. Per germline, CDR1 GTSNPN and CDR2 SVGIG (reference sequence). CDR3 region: CAWSRIAVTDTQYF. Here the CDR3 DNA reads TGTGCCTGGAGTCGGATAGCGGTAACAGATACGCAGTATTTT.

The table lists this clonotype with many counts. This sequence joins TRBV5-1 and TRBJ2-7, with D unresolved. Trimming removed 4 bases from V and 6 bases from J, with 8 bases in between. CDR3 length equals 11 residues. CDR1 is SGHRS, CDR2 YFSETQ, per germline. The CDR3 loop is CASSLDREQYF. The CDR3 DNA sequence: TGCGCCAGCAGCCTGGATCGCGAGCAGTACTTC.

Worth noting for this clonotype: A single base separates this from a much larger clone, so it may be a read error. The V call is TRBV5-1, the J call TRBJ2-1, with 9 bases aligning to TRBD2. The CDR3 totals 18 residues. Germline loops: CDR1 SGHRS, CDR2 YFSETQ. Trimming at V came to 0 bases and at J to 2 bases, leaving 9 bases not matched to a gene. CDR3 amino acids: CASSLERTRLAAYNEQFF. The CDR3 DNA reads TGCGCCAGCAGCTTGGAAAGGACTAGACTAGCGGCCTACAATGAGCAGTTCTTC.

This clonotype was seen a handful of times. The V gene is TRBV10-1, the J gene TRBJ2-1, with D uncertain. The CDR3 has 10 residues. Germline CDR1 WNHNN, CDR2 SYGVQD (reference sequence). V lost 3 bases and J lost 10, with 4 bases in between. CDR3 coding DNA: TGCGCCAGCAGTGAACTAGAGCAGTTCTTC. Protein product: CASSELEQFF.